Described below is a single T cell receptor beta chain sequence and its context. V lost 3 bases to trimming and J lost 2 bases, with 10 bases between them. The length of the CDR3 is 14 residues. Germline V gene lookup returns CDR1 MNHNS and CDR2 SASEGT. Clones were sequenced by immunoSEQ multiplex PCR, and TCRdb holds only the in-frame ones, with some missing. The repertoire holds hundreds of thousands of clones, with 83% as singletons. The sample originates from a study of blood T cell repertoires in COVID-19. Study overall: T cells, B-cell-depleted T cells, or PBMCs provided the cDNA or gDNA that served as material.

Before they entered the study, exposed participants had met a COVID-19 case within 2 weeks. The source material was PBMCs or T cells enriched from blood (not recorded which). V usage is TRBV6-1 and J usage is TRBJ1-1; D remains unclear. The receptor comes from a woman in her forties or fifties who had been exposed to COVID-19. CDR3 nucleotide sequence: TGTGCCAGCAGTGAGCCGGGGATTAACACTGAAGCTTTCTTT. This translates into CASSEPGINTEAFF.